These 25 T cell receptor beta chains were all obtained from the same sample, sequenced in a study of blood T cell repertoires in COVID-19 (dated by TCRdb to between 2020 and 2021). Receptors were amplified or captured by the immunoSEQ multiplex PCR assay. TCRdb limited this immuneACCESS table to in-frame rearrangements with V and J called. A share of clones is missing; checked studies link under half to unresolved V genes, and the rest is unexplained. The sample contains some 100,000 clones, approximately 74% of them found a single time. Approximately 4.1% of the sample goes to the ten largest clones. The sequencing input was peripheral blood. The origin of the receptors is a man between 65 and 85 years old with COVID-19, enrolled during active disease.

The V call is TRBV29-1, the J call TRBJ2-1; D is possibly TRBD2 (5 bases). The ends were cut back, 3 bases at V and 6 bases at J, with 12 bases in the middle. The CDR3 totals 13 residues. Per germline, CDR1 SQVTM and CDR2 ANQGSEA. CDR3 protein: CSVDRGKRNEQFF. CDR3 DNA sequence: TGCAGCGTTGACCGGGGTAAACGCAATGAGCAGTTCTTC.

The chain recombines TRBV4-2 with TRBJ2-7, with D possibly TRBD2 on 6 matching bases. Trimming pared 2 bases from V and 3 bases from J, leaving 14 bases between. The CDR3 sequence is 15 residues long. Looked up from germline, CDR1 is LGHNA and CDR2 is YNFKEQ. The CDR3 spells CASSQSQLGGYEQYF. Here the CDR3 DNA reads TGTGCCAGCAGCCAAAGTCAGCTCGGGGGCTACGAGCAGTACTTC.

This clone was found a few times. The chain joins TRBV30 to TRBJ2-4; D may be TRBD2 (5 bases). Germline CDR1 and CDR2: GTSNPN and SVGIG (reference sequence). CDR3 length: 12 residues. The germline V and J ends were trimmed by 0 bases and 7 bases, with 7 bases remaining between them. The chain's CDR3 is CAWSVLGNIQYF. In nucleotides, the CDR3 is TGTGCCTGGAGTGTACTAGGGAACATTCAGTACTTC.

V gene TRBV15 combines with J gene TRBJ2-5, with a weak D call TRBD2 (5 bases). The CDR3 has 12 residues. V was cut by 0 bases and J by 13 bases, with 12 bases left in between. Germline-derived CDR1 and CDR2 are LNHNV and YYDKDF (reference sequence). DNA of the CDR3: TGTGCCACCAGCAGAGATACCGGGGAGCGGTACTTC. The encoded protein is CATSRDTGERYF.

CDR3 nucleotide sequence: TGTGCCAGCAGCTTTAGACAGATTAATGAAAAACTGTTTTTT. It encodes CASSFRQINEKLFF. This chain uses TRBV5-5 with TRBJ1-4, with D possibly TRBD1 on 5 matching bases. V was shortened by 2 bases and J by 4 bases, with 9 bases between the two germline ends. The CDR3 length is 14 residues. In germline, CDR1 is SGHKS, CDR2 YYEKEE (reference sequence).

J is TRBJ2-5 and V is TRBV27; D possibly corresponds to TRBD2 (6 bases). The CDR3 contains 14 residues. With 3 bases removed from V and 5 bases from J, the gap between germline ends came to 13 bases. Germline lookup yields CDR1 MNHEY and CDR2 SMNVEV (reference sequence). The CDR3 loop reads CASSFAGRGETQYF. CDR3 DNA sequence: TGTGCCAGCAGTTTTGCCGGGAGAGGGGAGACCCAGTACTTC.

The rearrangement joins TRBV30 to TRBJ1-2, with 7 bases lining up with TRBD1. The CDR3 is 12 residues long. With V trimmed by 5 bases and J by 6 bases, 6 bases remained unmatched. Germline values: CDR1 GTSNPN, CDR2 SVGIG (reference sequence). This chain's CDR3 is CAWDRVWNGYTF. Here the CDR3 DNA reads TGTGCCTGGGACAGGGTATGGAATGGCTACACCTTC.

The V call is TRBV11-2, the J call TRBJ2-2; TRBD2 might be the D (6 bases). The CDR3 totals 17 residues. V was clipped by 1 base and J by 1 base, with 13 bases between them. Germline CDR1 reads SGHAT; CDR2 reads FQNNGV. The CDR3 DNA is TGTGCCAGCAGCTTAGTCACTTGGCGGGGGAACACCGGGGAGCTGTTTTTT. It specifies CASSLVTWRGNTGELFF.

Concerning this clone: Different DNA sequences within this sample yield the same CDR3. The V gene is TRBV28, the J gene TRBJ1-2; D is unclear. Germline values: CDR1 MDHEN, CDR2 SYDVKM. Trimming shortened V by 2 bases and J by 2 bases, and 3 bases separated the two germline ends. The CDR3 runs to 12 residues. In DNA, the CDR3 is TGTGCCAGCAGTTTACTAAACTATGGCTACACCTTC. This sequence encodes CASSLLNYGYTF.

This chain links TRBV7-9 with TRBJ2-7; D unclear. Germline lookup yields CDR1 SEHNR and CDR2 FQNEAQ (reference sequence). Trimming left V 0 bases short and J 7 bases short, with 10 bases between. The CDR3 consists of 13 residues. CDR3 nucleotide sequence: TGTGCCAGCAGCTTAGCACAGTTTGGGGAGCAGTACTTC. This codes for CASSLAQFGEQYF.

Concerning this clone: Other DNA sequences from this sample encode an identical CDR3 as well. The chain recombines TRBV7-2 with TRBJ2-7; TRBD2 matches at 9 bases. Losses at the gene ends were 1 base for V and 3 bases for J; bases not matched to a gene: 13. Germline CDR1 reads SGHTA; CDR2 reads FQGNSA. The CDR3 sequence is 18 residues long. CDR3 in amino acids: CASSLGGGLAGGGYEQYF. As DNA, the CDR3 is TGTGCCAGCAGCTTAGGAGGGGGACTCGCGGGAGGGGGCTACGAGCAGTACTTC.

CDR3 region: CASSPTADQETQYF. The CDR3 coding sequence is TGTGCCAGCTCACCGACAGCCGACCAAGAGACCCAGTACTTC. The V gene is TRBV18, the J gene TRBJ2-5, with a tentative D call TRBD1 (5 bases). This CDR3 region has 14 residues. Trimming left V 3 bases short and J 0 bases short, with 8 bases between. Germline CDR1 and CDR2: KGHSH and LQKENI.

This clone was seen only a few times. This chain connects TRBV3-1 (or the pseudogene TRBV3-2) to TRBJ1-5, with D unresolved. Germline-derived CDR1 and CDR2 are LGHDT and YNNKEL (reference sequence). The CDR3 sequence is 15 residues long. Trimming pared 0 bases from V and 6 bases from J, leaving 12 bases between. CDR3 amino acids: CASSQDFAGFQPQHF. CDR3 in DNA: TGTGCCAGCAGCCAAGATTTTGCGGGATTTCAGCCCCAGCATTTT.

The sample holds a few counts of this clone. This chain links TRBV7-9 with TRBJ1-1; 7 bases map to TRBD1. Germline V gene lookup returns CDR1 SEHNR and CDR2 FQNEAQ (reference sequence). This CDR3 has 14 residues. V trimming: 1 base; J trimming: 4 bases; junction bases outside the gene matches: 3. The CDR3 is CASSLEAGGTEAFF. Written as DNA, the CDR3 is TGTGCCAGCAGCTTAGAGGCAGGGGGCACTGAAGCTTTCTTT.

The chain combines TRBV5-4 with TRBJ2-7; tentative D call: TRBD1 (5 bases). Trimming took 0 bases from V and 6 from J, leaving 10 bases between them. CDR3 length equals 13 residues. Germline V lookup: CDR1 SGHNT, CDR2 YYREEE (reference sequence). CDR3 protein: CASSLAGIFEQYF. The DNA for the CDR3 is TGTGCCAGCAGCTTGGCAGGGATTTTCGAGCAGTACTTC.

This rearrangement joins TRBV7-2 to TRBJ2-3, with TRBD2 matching 15 bases. The germline gives CDR1 SGHTA, CDR2 FQGNSA. Unmatched junction bases numbered 6, after V lost 5 bases and J lost 0 bases. The CDR3 is 18 residues long. The CDR3 region is CASSLGLAGGPSTDTQYF. CDR3 nucleotides: TGTGCCAGCAGCCTCGGACTAGCGGGAGGGCCTAGCACAGATACGCAGTATTTT.

The chain links TRBV5-6 to TRBJ2-3, with D uncertain. From germline, CDR1 is SGHDT and CDR2 YYEEEE. The V end was cut by 4 bases, the J end by 5 bases, with 11 bases between. The CDR3 is made up of 13 amino acids. CDR3 residues: CASSNISGDTQYF. The CDR3 nucleotides read TGTGCCAGCAGCAACATATCAGGAGATACGCAGTATTTT. The variable domain in full, completed from reference TRBV5-6 and TRBJ2-3, reads DAGVTQSPTHLIKTRGQQVTLRCSPKSGHDTVSWYQQALGQGPQFIFQYYEEEERQRGNFPDRFSGHQFPNYSSELNVNALLLGDSALYLCASSNISGDTQYFGPGTRLTVL.

This sequence joins TRBV6-5 and TRBJ1-2, with D possibly being TRBD1 (6 bases). Per the germline V gene, CDR1 is MNHEY and CDR2 is SVGAGI. The V end lost 10 bases, the J end lost 5 bases, and 14 bases lay between the germline ends. This CDR3 spans 12 amino acids. CDR3 nucleotide sequence: TGTGCCATCCCCGGACAGAAATATGGCTACACCTTC. Translated, it gives CAIPGQKYGYTF.

There are a few counts of this clone. This sequence joins TRBV9 and TRBJ2-7, with 10 bases matching TRBD2. The V gene's germline CDR1 is SGDLS and CDR2 YYNGEE. The CDR3 has 16 amino acids. With 1 base clipped from V and 4 bases from J, the junction kept 8 bases outside the gene matches. This CDR3 is CASSVHPAGGPYEQYF. CDR3 sequence (DNA): TGTGCCAGCAGCGTACACCCAGCGGGAGGGCCATACGAGCAGTACTTC.

This rearrangement joins TRBV3-1 (or the pseudogene TRBV3-2) to TRBJ2-7, with a tentative D call TRBD2 (6 bases). In germline, CDR1 is LGHDT, CDR2 YNNKEL (reference sequence). Trimming cost V 1 base and J 2 bases, with 12 bases left between them. This CDR3 is 15 amino acids long. In DNA form, the CDR3 reads TGTGCCAGCAGCCAAGTGCTAGCGAGAACCTACGAGCAGTACTTC. This translates into CASSQVLARTYEQYF.

The chain joins TRBV2 to TRBJ2-7; D might be TRBD1 (6 bases). V was shortened by 0 bases and J by 5 bases, with 14 bases between the two germline ends. Germline-derived CDR1 and CDR2 are SNHLY and FYNNEI. The CDR3 covers 15 residues. The CDR3 DNA is TGTGCCAGCAGTGAAGCGCTCAGGGGTGACAACGAGCAGTACTTC. As protein: CASSEALRGDNEQYF.

This sequence joins TRBV29-1 and TRBJ1-4; TRBD1 aligns across 9 bases. V gave up 6 bases and J gave up 3 bases; unmatched junction bases: 11. The CDR3 contains 16 residues. Germline V CDR1 and CDR2: SQVTM, ANQGSEA. The CDR3 region has the DNA TGCAGCGTCGCCGGACAAACAGGGGGCGCTAATGAAAAACTGTTTTTT. Translated, it gives CSVAGQTGGANEKLFF.

This chain links TRBV11-2 with TRBJ2-7; unclear D gene. V lost 7 bases and J lost 1, with 17 bases in between. The germline V gene has CDR1 SGHAT and CDR2 FQNNGV. The CDR3 contains 15 residues. The CDR3 spells CASTENPQSSYEQYF. DNA for the CDR3: TGTGCCAGCACCGAAAACCCCCAGTCGTCCTACGAGCAGTACTTC.

The chain links TRBV6-5 to TRBJ1-2, with no clear D. CDR1 MNHEY and CDR2 SVGAGI come from the germline V gene. The ends were cut back, 5 bases at V and 4 bases at J, with 11 bases in the middle. This CDR3 contains 13 residues. In nucleotides, the CDR3 is TGTGCCAGCAGTCGCTCCATACTCTATGGCTACACCTTC. Translation: CASSRSILYGYTF.

The chain combines TRBV27 with TRBJ2-7; 9 bases line up with TRBD1. This CDR3 has 15 residues. Looked up from germline, CDR1 is MNHEY and CDR2 is SMNVEV (reference sequence). Trimming at V came to 2 bases and at J to 2 bases, leaving 4 bases not matched to a gene. CDR3 sequence reads: CASSLGTGIAYEQYF. Written as DNA, the CDR3 is TGTGCCAGCAGTTTAGGGACAGGGATAGCCTACGAGCAGTACTTC.